What follows is one T cell receptor (beta chain) and its context. The clone's antigen remains unknown. The junction does not match germline at one end; this may be a read error. Hyperthyroidism patients were newly diagnosed, were aged 18 to 65 years, and had a disease duration under 2 months. Patients with other autoimmune diseases, uncontrolled infections, pregnancy or lactation were excluded. Diagnosis was based on clinical symptoms, serum thyroxine, TRAb, thyroid ultrasound and orbital computed tomography. Trizol reagent was used to extract the total RNA, and its quality was then checked on an Agilent 2100 Bioanalyzer. For repertoire sequencing, the TCR beta CDR3 regions were amplified from RNA transcripts. The first round was an RT-PCR using HTBI primers with the Qiagen OneStep RT-PCR kit, and this first round was followed by a second-round multiplex PCR, then size selection and purification. Sequencing of the libraries was carried out on an Illumina HiSeq2000 in paired-end mode with 100 bp reads. The authors processed their data as follows. Reads were processed with SOAPnuke, discarding reads with adapters, uncalled bases, mean Phred below 15, or no exact constant-primer or identifier match. COPE v1.2.5 was used to merge high-quality paired reads. Unique nucleotide sequences were defined as clonotypes and aligned to IMGT TRB V, D and J references using MiTCR v1.1. The analysis was limited to V-J combinations with a frequency above 0.0001, which together covered 99% to 99.2% of the repertoires. A TCR clonal expansion and chaos score per V-J combination was defined as the ratio of F50 clonal expansion to chaos observed in the TCRdist matrix. Features were reduced by Welch's t-statistics and random forest to around 14 V-J combinations, which fed a naive Bayes classifier. The similarity between thyroid and blood repertoires was quantified using the Morisita-Horn index. TCRdb itself trimmed the public reads at Q25 with fastp, ran MiXCR and retained productive beta chains. A single entry per CDR3 protein holds the most common genes and DNA from its merged rows. TCRdb assigned the V and J calls; the authors' analysis was not used. The sample data list about 1.1 million distinct CDR3 sequences, and roughly two fifths of these were observed just once. The ten largest clones take up 11% of the sample.

The data were obtained in a study of Graves' ophthalmopathy and Graves' hyperthyroidism (dated by TCRdb to the late 2010s). With respect to the entire study: Hyperthyroidism was considered stable if no progression to ophthalmopathy occurred within 18 months of follow-up. TCR beta repertoire signatures were used to distinguish Graves' ophthalmopathy from Graves' hyperthyroidism and to predict progression to ophthalmopathy. In total, 135 blood samples were TCR-sequenced: fewer than 50 ophthalmopathy, some 75 hyperthyroidism and approximately 17 hyperthyroidism-to-ophthalmopathy patients. To explore V-J signatures that distinguish ophthalmopathy from hyperthyroidism, a discovery set of under 110 patients was enrolled, made up of 40 to 45 with ophthalmopathy and under 65 with stable hyperthyroidism. The independent validation cohort included approximately 19 hyperthyroidism patients plus 17 patients who later progressed from hyperthyroidism to ophthalmopathy. In roughly six hyperthyroidism patients, T-cell repertoires of thyroid tissue and blood were compared. Following sample collection, hyperthyroidism patients were given methimazole at a starting dose of 30 mg daily, and ophthalmopathy patients were given high-dose intravenous methylprednisolone.

General study outcomes and caveats: In validation, the model predicted ophthalmopathy progression with 70.59% sensitivity and 72.22% specificity; around twelve predicted patients were CT-confirmed with GO in a median of approximately 6.5 months. Ophthalmopathy was separated from stable hyperthyroidism by the 13-signature model with just under 90% sensitivity and just under 84% specificity in cross-validation and with 80%/75% in the test set. Among expanded thyroid clonotypes with frequency above 0.001, most also showed up in blood, which suggests that blood repertoires may reflect the thyroid immune response. No statistical method was used to predetermine the sample size, and group allocation was not hidden from the investigators.

From the germline V gene, CDR1 is ENHRY and CDR2 is SYGVKD. The CDR3 has 16 amino acids, counting the end cysteine and phenylalanine. Only the CDR3 part of the read is kept: 48 bases, read in frame from the first base. The receptor comes from an adult man with Graves' hyperthyroidism. Here the chain combines TRBV10-3 and TRBJ2-2; 8 junctional bases match TRBD2. The sequenced sample consisted of peripheral blood or thyroid tissue (not recorded which). This receptor has the CDR3 CASSLIPSGYTGELFF. The DNA reads TGTGCCAGCAGTTTAATCCCTAGCGGGTACACCGGGGAGCTGTTTTTT.